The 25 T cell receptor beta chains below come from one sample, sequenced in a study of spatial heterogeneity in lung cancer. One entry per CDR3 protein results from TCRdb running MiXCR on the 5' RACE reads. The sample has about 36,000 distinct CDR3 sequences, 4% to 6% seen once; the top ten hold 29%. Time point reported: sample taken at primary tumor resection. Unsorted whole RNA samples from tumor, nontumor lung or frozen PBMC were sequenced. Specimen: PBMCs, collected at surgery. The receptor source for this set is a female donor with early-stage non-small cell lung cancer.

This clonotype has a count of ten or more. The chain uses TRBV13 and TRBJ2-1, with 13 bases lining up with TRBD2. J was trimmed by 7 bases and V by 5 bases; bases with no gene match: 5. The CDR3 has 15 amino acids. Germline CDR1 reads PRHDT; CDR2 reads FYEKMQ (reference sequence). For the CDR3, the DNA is TGTGCCAGCAGCCTAACTAGCGGGGGGGCAAATGAGCAGTTCTTC. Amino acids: CASSLTSGGANEQFF. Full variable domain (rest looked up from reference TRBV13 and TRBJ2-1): AAGVIQSPRHLIKEKRETATLKCYPIPRHDTVYWYQQGPGQDPQFLISFYEKMQSDKGSIPDRFSAQQFSDYHSELNMSSLELGDSALYFCASSLTSGGANEQFFGPGTRLTVL.

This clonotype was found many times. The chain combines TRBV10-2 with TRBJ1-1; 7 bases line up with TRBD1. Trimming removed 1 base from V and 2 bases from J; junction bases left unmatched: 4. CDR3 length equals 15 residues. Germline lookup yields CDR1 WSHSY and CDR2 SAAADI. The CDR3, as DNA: TGCGCCAGCAGTGAGTGGGACAGAGGAAACACTGAAGCTTTCTTT. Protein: CASSEWDRGNTEAFF.

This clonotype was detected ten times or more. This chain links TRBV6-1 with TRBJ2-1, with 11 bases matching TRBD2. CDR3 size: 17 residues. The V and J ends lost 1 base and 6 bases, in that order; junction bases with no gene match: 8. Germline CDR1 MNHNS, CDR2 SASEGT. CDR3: CASSEVTSGSLRNEQFF. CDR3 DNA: TGTGCCAGCAGTGAAGTAACTAGCGGGAGTCTTCGCAATGAGCAGTTCTTC.

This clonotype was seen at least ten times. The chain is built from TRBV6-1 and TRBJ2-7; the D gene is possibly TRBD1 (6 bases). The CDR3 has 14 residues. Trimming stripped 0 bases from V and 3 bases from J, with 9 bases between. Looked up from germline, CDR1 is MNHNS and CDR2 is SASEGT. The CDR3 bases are TGTGCCAGCAGTGAAGCAGGGGGAGACTACGAGCAGTACTTC. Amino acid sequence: CASSEAGGDYEQYF.

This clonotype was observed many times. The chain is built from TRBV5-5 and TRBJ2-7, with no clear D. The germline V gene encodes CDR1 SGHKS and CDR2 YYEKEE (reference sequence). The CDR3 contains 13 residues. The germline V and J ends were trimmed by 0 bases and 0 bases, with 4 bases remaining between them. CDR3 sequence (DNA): TGTGCCAGCAGCTTGGCTGTCTCCTACGAGCAGTACTTC. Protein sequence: CASSLAVSYEQYF.

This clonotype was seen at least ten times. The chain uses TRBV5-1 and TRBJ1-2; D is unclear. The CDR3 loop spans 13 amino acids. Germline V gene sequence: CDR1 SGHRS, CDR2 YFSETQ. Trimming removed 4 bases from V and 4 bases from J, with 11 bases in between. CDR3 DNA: TGCGCCAGCAGCCTTTGGACTGCCTATGGCTACACCTTC. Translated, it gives CASSLWTAYGYTF.

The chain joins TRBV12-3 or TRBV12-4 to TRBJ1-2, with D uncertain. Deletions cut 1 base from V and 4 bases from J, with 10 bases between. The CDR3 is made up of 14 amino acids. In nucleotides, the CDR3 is TGTGCCAGCAGTTTAGGTTCTCAGTCCTATGGCTACACCTTC. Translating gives CASSLGSQSYGYTF.

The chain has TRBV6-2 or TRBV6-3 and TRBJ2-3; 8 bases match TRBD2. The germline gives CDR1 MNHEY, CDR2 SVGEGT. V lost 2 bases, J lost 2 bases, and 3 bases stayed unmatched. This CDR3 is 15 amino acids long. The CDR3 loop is CASSYGLATTDTQYF. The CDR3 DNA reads TGTGCCAGCAGTTACGGACTAGCCACCACAGATACGCAGTATTTT.

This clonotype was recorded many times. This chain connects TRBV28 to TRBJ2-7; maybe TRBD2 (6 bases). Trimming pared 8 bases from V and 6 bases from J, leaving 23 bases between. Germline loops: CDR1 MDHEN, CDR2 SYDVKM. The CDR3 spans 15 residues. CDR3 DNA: TGTGCCAGCGCCCCATTTCTTACTAGCTCCGGCGAGCAGTACTTC. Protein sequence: CASAPFLTSSGEQYF. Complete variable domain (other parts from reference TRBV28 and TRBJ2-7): DVKVTQSSRYLVKRTGEKVFLECVQDMDHENMFWYRQDPGLGLRLIYFSYDVKMKEKGDIPEGYSVSREKKERFSLILESASTNQTSMYLCASAPFLTSSGEQYFGPGTRLTVT.

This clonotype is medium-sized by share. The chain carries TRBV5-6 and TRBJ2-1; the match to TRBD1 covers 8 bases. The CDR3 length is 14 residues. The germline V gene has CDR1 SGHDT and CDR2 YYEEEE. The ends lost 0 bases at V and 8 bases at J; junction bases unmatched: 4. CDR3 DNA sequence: TGTGCCAGCAGCTTGGCACAGGGGGTCGATGAGCAGTTCTTC. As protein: CASSLAQGVDEQFF.

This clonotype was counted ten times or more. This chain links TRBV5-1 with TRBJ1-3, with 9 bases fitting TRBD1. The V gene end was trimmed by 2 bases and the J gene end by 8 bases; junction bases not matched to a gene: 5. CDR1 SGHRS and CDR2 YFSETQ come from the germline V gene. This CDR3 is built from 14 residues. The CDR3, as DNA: TGCGCCAGCAGCTTCGGACAGGGGCGGGACACCATATATTTT. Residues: CASSFGQGRDTIYF.

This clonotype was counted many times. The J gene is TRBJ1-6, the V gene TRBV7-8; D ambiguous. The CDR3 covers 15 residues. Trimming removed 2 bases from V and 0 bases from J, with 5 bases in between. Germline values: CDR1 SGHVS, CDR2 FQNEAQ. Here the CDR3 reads CASSLRSSYNSPLHF. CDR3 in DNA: TGTGCCAGCAGCTTACGGAGCTCCTATAATTCACCCCTCCACTTT.

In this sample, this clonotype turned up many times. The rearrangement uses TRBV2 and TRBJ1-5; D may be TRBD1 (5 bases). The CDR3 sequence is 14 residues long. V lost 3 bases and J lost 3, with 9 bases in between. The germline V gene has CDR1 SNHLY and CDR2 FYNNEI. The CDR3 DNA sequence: TGTGCCAGCAGTGACAGGGTGGTCAATCAGCCCCAGCATTTT. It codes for CASSDRVVNQPQHF.

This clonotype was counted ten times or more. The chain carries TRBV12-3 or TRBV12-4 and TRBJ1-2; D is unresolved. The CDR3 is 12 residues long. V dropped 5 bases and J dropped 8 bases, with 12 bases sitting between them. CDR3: CASSPQLRGYTF. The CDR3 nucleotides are TGTGCCAGCAGTCCCCAGTTAAGGGGCTACACCTTC.

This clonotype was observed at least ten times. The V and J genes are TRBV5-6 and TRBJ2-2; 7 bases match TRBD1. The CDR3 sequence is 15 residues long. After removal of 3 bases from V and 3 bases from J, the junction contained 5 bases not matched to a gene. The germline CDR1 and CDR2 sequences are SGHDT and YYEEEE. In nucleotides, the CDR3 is TGTGCCAGCAGCTCCTGGGACAGCTACACCGGGGAGCTGTTTTTT. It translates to CASSSWDSYTGELFF.

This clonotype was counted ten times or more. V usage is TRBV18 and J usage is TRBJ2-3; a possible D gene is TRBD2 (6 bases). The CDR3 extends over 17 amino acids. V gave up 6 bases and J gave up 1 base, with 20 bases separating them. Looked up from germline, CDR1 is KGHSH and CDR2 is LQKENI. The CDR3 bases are TGTGCCAGCTCTCTCTCGAGGGAGCGGGTTCGCACAGATACGCAGTATTTT. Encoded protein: CASSLSRERVRTDTQYF. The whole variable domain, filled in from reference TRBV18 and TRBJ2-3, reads NAGVMQNPRHLVRRRGQEARLRCSPMKGHSHVYWYRQLPEEGLKFMVYLQKENIIDESGMPKERFSAEFPKEGPSILRIQQVVRGDSAAYFCASSLSRERVRTDTQYFGPGTRLTVL.

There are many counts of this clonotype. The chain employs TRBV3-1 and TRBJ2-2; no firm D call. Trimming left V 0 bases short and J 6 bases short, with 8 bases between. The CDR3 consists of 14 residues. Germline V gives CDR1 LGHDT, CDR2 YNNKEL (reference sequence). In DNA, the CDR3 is TGTGCCAGCAGCCAAGATCTTCATCCCGGGGAGCTGTTTTTT. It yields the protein CASSQDLHPGELFF.

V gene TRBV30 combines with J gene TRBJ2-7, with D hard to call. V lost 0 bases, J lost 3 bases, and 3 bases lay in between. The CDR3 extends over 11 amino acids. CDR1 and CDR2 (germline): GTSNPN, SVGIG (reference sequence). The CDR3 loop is CAWSVVYEQYF. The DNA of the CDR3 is TGTGCCTGGAGTGTAGTCTACGAGCAGTACTTC.

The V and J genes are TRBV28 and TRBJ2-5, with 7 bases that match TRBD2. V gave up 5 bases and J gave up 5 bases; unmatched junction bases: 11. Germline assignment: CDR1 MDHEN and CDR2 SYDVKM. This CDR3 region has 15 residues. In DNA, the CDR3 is TGTGCCAGCAGTCCCCGGGGAGCGGGAACGGAGACCCAGTACTTC. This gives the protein CASSPRGAGTETQYF.

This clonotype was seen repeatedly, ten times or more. CDR3 region: CASSLGTFRGRTYGYTF. As DNA, the CDR3 is TGTGCCAGCAGTTTAGGAACGTTCCGGGGGCGCACCTATGGCTACACCTTC. This sequence joins TRBV12-3 or TRBV12-4 and TRBJ1-2; D possibly corresponds to TRBD1 (6 bases). V gave up 1 base and J gave up 4 bases, with 19 bases separating them. This CDR3 has 17 residues.

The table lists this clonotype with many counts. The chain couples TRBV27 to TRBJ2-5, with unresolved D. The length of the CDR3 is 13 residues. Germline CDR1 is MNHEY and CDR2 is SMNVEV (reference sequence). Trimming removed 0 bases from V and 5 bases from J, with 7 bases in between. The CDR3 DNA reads TGTGCCAGCAGTTTATCAGTTTGGGAGACCCAGTACTTC. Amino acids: CASSLSVWETQYF.

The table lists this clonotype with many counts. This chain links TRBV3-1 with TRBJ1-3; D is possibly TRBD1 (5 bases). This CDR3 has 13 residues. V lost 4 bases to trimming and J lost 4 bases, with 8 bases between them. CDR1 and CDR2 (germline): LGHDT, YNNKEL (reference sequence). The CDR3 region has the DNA TGTGCCAGCAGCCGACAGTCAGGAAACACCATATATTTT. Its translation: CASSRQSGNTIYF.

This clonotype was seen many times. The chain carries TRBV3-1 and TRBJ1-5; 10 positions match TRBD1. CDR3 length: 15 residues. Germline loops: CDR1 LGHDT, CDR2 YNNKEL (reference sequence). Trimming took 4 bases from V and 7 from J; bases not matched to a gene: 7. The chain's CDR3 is CASSRGTGVGQPQHF. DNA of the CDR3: TGTGCCAGCAGCCGCGGGACAGGGGTAGGACAGCCCCAGCATTTT. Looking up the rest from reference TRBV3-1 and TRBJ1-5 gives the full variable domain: DTAVSQTPKYLVTQMGNDKSIKCEQNLGHDTMYWYKQDSKKFLKIMFSYNNKELIINETVPNRFSPKSPDKAHLNLHINSLELGDSAVYFCASSRGTGVGQPQHFGDGTRLSIL.

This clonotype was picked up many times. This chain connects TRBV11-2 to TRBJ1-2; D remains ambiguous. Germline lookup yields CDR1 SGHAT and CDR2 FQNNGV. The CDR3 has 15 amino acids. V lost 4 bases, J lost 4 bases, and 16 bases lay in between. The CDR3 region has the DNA TGTGCCAGCAGCTCCGGACGGCCGCTGGTCTATGGCTACACCTTC. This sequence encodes CASSSGRPLVYGYTF. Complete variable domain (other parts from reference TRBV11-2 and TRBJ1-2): EAGVAQSPRYKIIEKRQSVAFWCNPISGHATLYWYQQILGQGPKLLIQFQNNGVVDDSQLPKDRFSAERLKGVDSTLKIQPAKLEDSAVYLCASSSGRPLVYGYTFGSGTRLTVV.

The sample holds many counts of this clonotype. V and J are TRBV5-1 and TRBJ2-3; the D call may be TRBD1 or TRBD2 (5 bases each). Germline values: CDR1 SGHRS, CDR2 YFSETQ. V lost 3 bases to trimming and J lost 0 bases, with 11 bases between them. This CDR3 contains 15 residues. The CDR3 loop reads CASSSGPSSTDTQYF. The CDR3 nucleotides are TGCGCCAGCAGCTCGGGACCGTCTAGCACAGATACGCAGTATTTT.